The rows below give T cell receptor beta chains drawn from one sample of a study. TCRdb itself ran the 5' RACE reads through MiXCR, one entry per CDR3 protein. The data show tens of thousands of distinct CDR3 sequences, with roughly 25% seen just once and about 3.7% held by the top ten. Sequenced input: naive CD4+ T cells sorted from a lymph node. Every receptor here comes from a female donor with breast cancer. The CDR3 runs from the conserved cysteine through the conserved F or W. Each record gives: V gene, J gene, CDR3 length, CDR3 protein.

TRBV5-1	TRBJ2-3	14	CASSFSGSSDTQYF
TRBV7-2	TRBJ2-2	16	CASSPPGGRGTGELFF
TRBV5-1	TRBJ2-3	14	CASSLDQGSDTQYF
TRBV10-2	TRBJ2-2	11	CASWHTGELFF
TRBV2	TRBJ1-5	12	CASTDGGPPQHF
TRBV27	TRBJ2-3	17	CASSLFFRGASTDTQYF
TRBV20-1	TRBJ2-7	14	CSARGLAETYEQYF
TRBV5-1	TRBJ2-3	17	CASSLVIGGATTDTQYF
TRBV5-6	TRBJ2-5	14	CASSLVRNQETQYF
TRBV27	TRBJ1-5	14	CASSIDRLNQPQHF
TRBV27	TRBJ1-4	14	CASGLQALNEKLFF
TRBV5-6	TRBJ1-2	15	CASSHLLALNYGYTF
TRBV5-5	TRBJ2-1	15	CASSSSPGTGDEQFF
TRBV7-9	TRBJ2-2	16	CASSLALGLATGELFF
TRBV5-1	TRBJ2-1	18	CASSLVPPGQGSYNEQFF
TRBV6-2/TRBV6-3	TRBJ2-7	13	CASTGTASYEQYF